These 26 T cell receptor beta chains share one sample of origin, sequenced in a study of OX40 agonist ivuxolimab in advanced cancers. Generated by immunoSEQ multiplex PCR, the TCRdb table keeps only in-frame clones and is missing some. Of around 54,000 clones listed, 85% to 95% are singletons. The sequenced sample was CD4+ or CD8+ T cells sorted from blood, obtained in a trial of the OX40 agonist ivuxolimab. These receptors were collected from an adult with an advanced solid tumor such as melanoma, head and neck, liver or kidney cancer.

The chain joins TRBV7-2 to TRBJ2-6; TRBD2 matches 8 bases. The CDR3 length is 19 residues. Unmatched junction bases numbered 11, after V lost 4 bases and J lost 0 bases. Per the germline V gene, CDR1 is SGHTA and CDR2 is FQGNSA. In nucleotides, the CDR3 is TGTGCCAGCAGCTCAAATTCCGGGACTAGGGACTCTGGGGCCAACGTCCTGACTTTC. As protein: CASSSNSGTRDSGANVLTF.

The V call is TRBV20-1, the J call TRBJ2-3, with D unclear. The CDR3 length is 10 residues. Germline CDR1 reads DFQATT; CDR2 reads SNEGSKA (reference sequence). V lost 3 bases to trimming and J lost 8 bases, with 6 bases between them. In DNA, the CDR3 is TGCAGTGCTAGCGTGGGTACGCAGTATTTT. It encodes CSASVGTQYF.

The rearrangement uses TRBV7-2 and TRBJ2-7, with 10 bases that match TRBD2. The CDR3 covers 15 residues. The germline V gene has CDR1 SGHTA and CDR2 FQGNSA. The J segment lost 7 bases and the V segment lost 5 bases, leaving 11 bases of the junction unmatched. CDR3 DNA: TGTGCCAGCAGCCTGGCGGGACTAGCGACGGGGGAGCAGTACTTC. It codes for CASSLAGLATGEQYF.

The genes are TRBV29-1 and TRBJ2-5; TRBD1 is a possible D gene (6 bases). V lost 4 bases to trimming and J lost 4 bases, with 13 bases between them. CDR1 is SQVTM, CDR2 ANQGSEA, per germline. CDR3 size: 13 residues. The CDR3 spells CSVADRPSETQYF. The CDR3 DNA sequence: TGCAGCGTTGCCGACAGGCCCTCAGAGACCCAGTACTTC.

A few counts support this clone. The V call is TRBV30, the J call TRBJ1-5; tentatively, D is TRBD1 (5 bases). The germline gives CDR1 GTSNPN, CDR2 SVGIG (reference sequence). V lost 1 base and J 7 bases, leaving 11 bases between the germline ends. There are 13 residues in the CDR3. The CDR3 protein is CAWSEGVGQPQHF. The CDR3 DNA reads TGTGCCTGGAGTGAAGGGGTGGGGCAGCCCCAGCATTTT. The full variable domain, in which reference TRBV30 and TRBJ1-5 provide the parts outside the CDR3, is SQTIHQWPATLVQPVGSPLSLECTVEGTSNPNLYWYRQAAGRGLQLLFYSVGIGQISSEVPQNLSASRPQDRQFILSSKKLLLSDSGFYLCAWSEGVGQPQHFGDGTRLSIL.

The CDR3 sequence is CATSSGTGYEQYF. For the CDR3, the DNA is TGTGCCACCTCCTCCGGGACAGGGTACGAGCAGTACTTC. The chain links TRBV27 to TRBJ2-7, with 9 bases that match TRBD1. V trimming: 10 bases; J trimming: 4 bases; junction bases outside the gene matches: 8. CDR3 length: 13 residues. The germline CDR1 and CDR2 sequences are MNHEY and SMNVEV (reference sequence).

The chain joins TRBV4-3 to TRBJ1-4; maybe TRBD1 (5 bases). CDR3 length: 15 residues. The germline V gene encodes CDR1 LGHNA and CDR2 YSLEER. Trimming removed 5 bases at V and 0 bases at J, with 10 bases between. CDR3 DNA sequence: TGCGCCAGCAGCGGTACAGGTGCAACTAATGAAAAACTGTTTTTT. Residues: CASSGTGATNEKLFF.

The genes are TRBV27 and TRBJ2-1, with TRBD2 matching over 12 bases. The germline V gene encodes CDR1 MNHEY and CDR2 SMNVEV (reference sequence). The CDR3 is 15 residues long. J lost 0 bases, V lost 9 bases, and 3 bases had no gene match. CDR3 DNA: TGTGCCAGTAGACTAGCGGGGGACTCCTACAATGAGCAGTTCTTC. Its protein product is CASRLAGDSYNEQFF.

This rearrangement joins TRBV4-2 to TRBJ1-5, with 7 bases aligning to TRBD1. Germline V CDR1 and CDR2: LGHNA, YNFKEQ. Losses at the gene ends were 0 bases for V and 9 bases for J; bases not matched to a gene: 8. The CDR3 length is 15 residues. The CDR3 DNA follows: TGTGCCAGCAGCCAAGAAGGAGGGGGCCTCCGGCCCCAGCATTTT. Amino acids: CASSQEGGGLRPQHF.

The chain carries TRBV9 and TRBJ1-2, with TRBD1 as a possible D gene (5 bases). CDR1 is SGDLS, CDR2 YYNGEE, per germline. This CDR3 has 14 residues. V was cut by 0 bases and J by 3 bases, with 9 bases left in between. CDR3 nucleotide sequence: TGTGCCAGCAGCGTAGGGGGCCGGGACTATGGCTACACCTTC. Translation: CASSVGGRDYGYTF.

This sequence joins TRBV11-2 and TRBJ2-1, with D possibly TRBD2 on 6 matching bases. This CDR3 region has 12 residues. Germline values: CDR1 SGHAT, CDR2 FQNNGV. The V gene lost 1 base and the J gene lost 14 bases, with 12 bases spanning the gap. This CDR3 reads CASSLGGSGEFF. CDR3 in DNA: TGTGCCAGCAGCTTAGGAGGGTCGGGGGAGTTCTTC.

The chain joins TRBV4-1 to TRBJ2-2, with D possibly TRBD2 on 6 matching bases. Trimming stripped 4 bases from V and 4 bases from J, with 16 bases between. CDR1 MGHRA and CDR2 YSYEKL come from the germline V gene. The CDR3 runs 16 residues. The CDR3 loop reads CASSRQGLDPTGELFF. Written as DNA, the CDR3 is TGCGCCAGCAGCCGTCAGGGACTGGATCCCACCGGGGAGCTGTTTTTT.

The chain joins TRBV6-1 to TRBJ1-1; D possibly corresponds to TRBD1 (5 bases). The CDR3 spans 13 residues. V was trimmed by 11 bases and J by 5 bases, leaving 18 bases between them. Germline CDR1 MNHNS, CDR2 SASEGT. CDR3 nucleotides: TGTGCCGGACACGGAGGGGCGGGAACTGAAGCTTTCTTT. This codes for CAGHGGAGTEAFF.

The chain employs TRBV2 and TRBJ2-1; D is unresolved. Looked up from germline, CDR1 is SNHLY and CDR2 is FYNNEI. The germline V and J ends were trimmed by 8 bases and 10 bases, with 9 bases remaining between them. CDR3 length: 10 residues. CDR3 nucleotides: TGTGCCAGCGGGCCCATGGAGCAGTTCTTC. This encodes CASGPMEQFF. The full variable domain, its missing parts supplied by reference TRBV2 and TRBJ2-1, is EPEVTQTPSHQVTQMGQEVILRCVPISNHLYFYWYRQILGQKVEFLVSFYNNEISEKSEIFDDQFSVERPDGSNFTLKIRSTKLEDSAMYFCASGPMEQFFGPGTRLTVL.

The chain carries TRBV15 and TRBJ1-2; D may be TRBD1 (5 bases). The germline V gene encodes CDR1 LNHNV and CDR2 YYDKDF (reference sequence). The CDR3 consists of 15 residues. Trimming took off 0 bases at V and 4 bases at J, with 12 bases between the two ends. DNA for the CDR3: TGTGCCACCAGCAGAGATAAGGGCGGGGGCTATGGCTACACCTTC. This gives the protein CATSRDKGGGYGYTF.

This chain connects TRBV18 to TRBJ2-7; 7 bases align to TRBD1. V gave up 5 bases and J gave up 7 bases; unmatched junction bases: 5. CDR3 length: 12 amino acids. Per germline, CDR1 KGHSH and CDR2 LQKENI. CDR3 DNA: TGTGCCAGCTCAGTGGGACAGATAGAGCAGTACTTC. It translates to CASSVGQIEQYF. Together with reference TRBV18 and TRBJ2-7, the CDR3 gives the full variable domain: NAGVMQNPRHLVRRRGQEARLRCSPMKGHSHVYWYRQLPEEGLKFMVYLQKENIIDESGMPKERFSAEFPKEGPSILRIQQVVRGDSAAYFCASSVGQIEQYFGPGTRLTVT.

The chain employs TRBV13 and TRBJ2-1, with 10 nucleotides matching TRBD2. The V and J ends lost 2 bases and 2 bases, in that order; junction bases with no gene match: 3. CDR3 length equals 16 residues. The germline CDR1 and CDR2 sequences are PRHDT and FYEKMQ (reference sequence). CDR3 coding DNA: TGTGCCAGCAGCTTAATAGCGGGGGGCACCTACAATGAGCAGTTCTTC. It yields the protein CASSLIAGGTYNEQFF.

The V and J genes are TRBV5-6 and TRBJ2-7; 12 bases agree with TRBD2. The CDR3 totals 13 residues. Germline CDR1 SGHDT, CDR2 YYEEEE. Trimming at V came to 4 bases and at J to 7 bases, leaving 3 bases not matched to a gene. CDR3 DNA: TGTGCCAGCAGCCCCGGACTAGCGGGGGAGCAGTACTTC. It yields the protein CASSPGLAGEQYF.

This clone was detected once. The chain combines TRBV28 with TRBJ1-2; 9 nucleotides line up with TRBD1. The CDR3 totals 14 residues. V was clipped by 6 bases and J by 4 bases; unmatched bases: 6. Germline lookup yields CDR1 MDHEN and CDR2 SYDVKM. The CDR3 here is CASSLGTGPYGYTF. The CDR3 DNA reads as TGTGCCAGCAGCCTAGGGACAGGGCCCTATGGCTACACCTTC.

The J gene is TRBJ2-3, the V gene TRBV27, with D perhaps TRBD1 (6 bases). The CDR3 spans 15 residues. Germline V gives CDR1 MNHEY, CDR2 SMNVEV (reference sequence). Deletions cut 3 bases from V and 0 bases from J, with 10 bases between. As DNA, the CDR3 is TGTGCCAGCAGTTTGGGGGCAGGGAGCACAGATACGCAGTATTTT. Amino acid sequence: CASSLGAGSTDTQYF.

This sequence joins TRBV27 and TRBJ2-7; TRBD2 agrees at 8 bases. CDR1 and CDR2 (germline): MNHEY, SMNVEV (reference sequence). Unmatched junction bases numbered 17, after V lost 6 bases and J lost 1 base. This CDR3 has 18 amino acids. CDR3 in amino acids: CASRKIPPSGRWSYEQYF. The DNA of the CDR3 is TGTGCCAGCAGAAAAATCCCCCCCAGCGGGAGATGGTCCTACGAGCAGTACTTC.

The chain has TRBV4-2 and TRBJ2-5; D assignment may be TRBD1 or TRBD2 (6 bases each). CDR1 is LGHNA and CDR2 is YNFKEQ in the germline V gene. The CDR3 is 16 residues long. V lost 3 bases, J lost 0 bases, and 14 bases lay in between. The CDR3 sequence: CASSQEGGLYQETQYF. Written as DNA, the CDR3 is TGTGCCAGCAGCCAGGAGGGGGGATTATACCAAGAGACCCAGTACTTC.

The chain links TRBV4-1 to TRBJ1-1, with 10 positions matching TRBD1. Germline lookup yields CDR1 MGHRA and CDR2 YSYEKL. The CDR3 has 17 residues. V was pared by 3 bases and J by 5 bases, with 12 bases of the junction left unmatched. CDR3 coding DNA: TGCGCCAGCAGCCACAGAGCCGGAAGGACAGGGGGAACTGAAGCTTTCTTT. Amino acid sequence: CASSHRAGRTGGTEAFF.

This sequence joins TRBV4-2 and TRBJ2-7; unclear D gene. CDR3 length: 13 amino acids. Germline loops: CDR1 LGHNA, CDR2 YNFKEQ. Trimming shortened V by 0 bases and J by 6 bases, and 9 bases separated the two germline ends. DNA for the CDR3: TGTGCCAGCAGCCAAGATTGGCGCGGCGAGCAGTACTTC. Translated: CASSQDWRGEQYF.

The chain uses TRBV7-2 and TRBJ2-7; the match to TRBD1 covers 8 bases. The ends lost 5 bases at V and 2 bases at J; junction bases unmatched: 11. In germline, CDR1 is SGHTA, CDR2 FQGNSA. CDR3 size: 16 residues. Written as DNA, the CDR3 is TGTGCCAGCAGCGCCTTGACAGGGGCCGCAACCTACGAGCAGTACTTC. It specifies CASSALTGAATYEQYF.

The CDR3 region has the DNA TGTGCCAGCAGAAACGACAGGGATTACGAGCAGTACTTC. Translated: CASRNDRDYEQYF. The V and J genes are TRBV6-5 and TRBJ2-7, with TRBD1 identical over 7 bases. The CDR3 runs to 13 residues. Germline V gene data show CDR1 as MNHEY and CDR2 as SVGAGI. The junction had 6 bases not matched to a gene; V was cut back by 6 bases and J by 4 bases.